Listed below are T cell receptor beta chains from one sample, sequenced in a study of T cells after yellow fever vaccination. MiXCR, run by TCRdb on the 5' RACE reads, gives a single entry per CDR3 protein. The sample lists some 600,000 distinct CDR3 sequences, 17% occurring once. Here the sequenced sample was PBMCs, taken 5 days after the first yellow fever vaccination. These receptors were taken from a man younger than 35 who received the YFV17D yellow fever vaccine. Both conserved end residues are part of each CDR3. D genes are given only for firm matches. The size field is filled for only some rows; it gives once, few, many or a size class.

size,V,D,J,DNA,CDR3
NA,TRBV9,NA,TRBJ2-2,TGTGCCAGCAGCGTATTAGGGGATAACACCGGGGAGCTGTTTTTT,CASSVLGDNTGELFF
NA,TRBV5-8,TRBD1,TRBJ2-5,TGTGCCAGCCGACAGGGTGTGGGAGAGACCCAGTACTTC,CASRQGVGETQYF
NA,TRBV7-2,TRBD2,TRBJ2-3,TGTGCCAGCAGCTTAGTGGGCGGGGGGTTGATTATAGATACGCAGTATTTT,CASSLVGGGLIIDTQYF
few,TRBV9,TRBD1,TRBJ2-1,TGTGCCAGCAGCTCCGCAGGGGGAGCGTCTGGCAATGAGCAGTTCTTC,CASSSAGGASGNEQFF
once,TRBV9,TRBD2,TRBJ2-5,TGTGCCAGCAGTCACGGACTAGCGGGGCAAGAGACCCAGTACTTC,CASSHGLAGQETQYF
NA,TRBV15,NA,TRBJ2-1,TGTGCCACCGCAGAGGGTTTTAGCAATGAGCAGTTCTTC,CATAEGFSNEQFF
few,TRBV11-3,TRBD2,TRBJ2-3,TGTGCCAGCAGCTTGGGACTATACGGGGATACGCAGTATTTT,CASSLGLYGDTQYF
NA,TRBV7-9,NA,TRBJ1-2,TGTGCCAGCAGCCCAGGGGGCTACACCTTC,CASSPGGYTF
NA,TRBV4-2,NA,TRBJ1-6,TGTGCCAGCAGCCACCCTGAGAACTATAATTCACCCCTCCACTTT,CASSHPENYNSPLHF
NA,TRBV5-1,TRBD1,TRBJ1-1,TGCGCCAGCAGCATCCGGGACAGGGCTGAAGCTTTCTTT,CASSIRDRAEAFF
NA,TRBV7-2,TRBD1,TRBJ2-5,TGTGCCAGCAGCCGTCGACAGGGGCAAGAGACCCAGTACTTC,CASSRRQGQETQYF
NA,TRBV9,NA,TRBJ2-1,TGTGCCAGCAGCGTAGGTCAGCCGGGACTTGGGGAGCAGTTCTTC,CASSVGQPGLGEQFF
many,TRBV7-2,TRBD2,TRBJ2-5,TGTGCCGGGGGGGACCGCGTTAAAGAGACCCAGTACTTC,CAGGDRVKETQYF
NA,TRBV27,TRBD1,TRBJ2-3,TGTGCCAGCAGTTTCTCGGGGACAGGCACAGATACGCAGTATTTT,CASSFSGTGTDTQYF
few,TRBV3-1,NA,TRBJ2-1,TGTGCCAGCGAAGGCTCAGCGGTAGGGAATGAGCAGTTCTTC,CASEGSAVGNEQFF
few,TRBV12-3/TRBV12-4,NA,TRBJ2-6,TGTGCCAGCAGTTCCACGCGTAGCTCTGGGGCCAACGTCCTGACTTTC,CASSSTRSSGANVLTF
NA,TRBV20-1,NA,TRBJ1-6,TGCAGTGCTAGACCTGGACAGTATAATTCACCCCTCCACTTT,CSARPGQYNSPLHF
NA,TRBV20-1,NA,TRBJ1-4,TGCAGTGCTAGACAACCTAGGGCCCACGGGGAAAAACTGTTTTTT,CSARQPRAHGEKLFF
NA,TRBV7-9,TRBD2,TRBJ2-3,TGTGCCAGCAGCCCCCGGACTAGCGTCTTCACAGATACGCAGTATTTT,CASSPRTSVFTDTQYF
once,TRBV7-2,NA,TRBJ2-5,TGTGCCAGCAGCTTAGTGGGGATTCAAGAGACCCAGTACTTC,CASSLVGIQETQYF
NA,TRBV7-9,NA,TRBJ2-1,TGTGCCAGCAAACCCGGGGGCGATGAGCAGTTCTTC,CASKPGGDEQFF
NA,TRBV4-3,NA,TRBJ1-2,TGCGCCAGCAGCCAAGAAGCCAGGTCTAGCTATGGCTACACCTTC,CASSQEARSSYGYTF
NA,TRBV2,TRBD1,TRBJ2-2,TGTGCCAGCAATTGGGTTGAAGTGACAGGGGGCCCCACCGGGGAGCTGTTTTTT,CASNWVEVTGGPTGELFF